These 9 T cell receptor beta chains were sequenced from one sample in a study of T cell responses to AZD1222 COVID-19 vaccine. Libraries were prepared by immunoSEQ multiplex PCR; TCRdb keeps only in-frame clonotypes and omits some of them. The sample records 90,000 to 150,000 clones, roughly nine tenths being singletons. Here the sequenced sample was peripheral blood, taken on day 0 of AZD1222 vaccination. These receptors all stem from an adult in good health.

The chain couples TRBV6-1 to TRBJ2-2; TRBD2 matches 11 bases. The germline CDR1 and CDR2 sequences are MNHNS and SASEGT. V gave up 8 bases and J gave up 3 bases; unmatched junction bases: 5. The CDR3 extends over 15 amino acids. The chain's CDR3 is CASGSGRGDTGELFF. The CDR3 DNA reads TGTGCCAGCGGTAGCGGGAGGGGGGACACCGGGGAGCTGTTTTTT.

This clone has more than one count but fewer than ten. The chain combines TRBV28 with TRBJ1-3; 11 nucleotides align to TRBD1. Germline trimming cut 7 bases from V and 4 bases from J; bases unmatched to any gene: 9. Germline V gene sequence: CDR1 MDHEN, CDR2 SYDVKM. This CDR3 has 16 residues. The chain's CDR3 is CASIRTGGGLGNTIYF. In DNA form, the CDR3 reads TGTGCCAGCATCCGGACAGGGGGCGGTCTGGGAAACACCATATATTTT.

As regards this clone: This CDR3 is also generated by other DNA sequences in the sample. The rearrangement links TRBV9 to TRBJ1-1; D is unresolved. The CDR3 spans 14 residues. The germline V gene encodes CDR1 SGDLS and CDR2 YYNGEE. V gave up 0 bases and J gave up 1 base, with 7 bases separating them. CDR3 sequence (DNA): TGTGCCAGCAGCGTAGGGCACGGGAACACTGAAGCTTTCTTT. This gives the protein CASSVGHGNTEAFF. Full variable domain (rest looked up from reference TRBV9 and TRBJ1-1): DSGVTQTPKHLITATGQRVTLRCSPRSGDLSVYWYQQSLDQGLQFLIQYYNGEERAKGNILERFSAQQFPDLHSELNLSSLELGDSALYFCASSVGHGNTEAFFGQGTRLTVV.

The gene calls are TRBV6-6 and TRBJ1-2, with D possibly being TRBD1 (6 bases). The germline CDR1 and CDR2 sequences are MNHNY and SVGAGI (reference sequence). The CDR3 covers 15 residues. The V end lost 4 bases, the J end lost 2 bases, and 14 bases lay between the germline ends. The CDR3 is CASSSGGGGNYGYTF. The CDR3 coding sequence is TGTGCCAGCAGTTCGGGGGGCGGGGGCAACTATGGCTACACCTTC.

This chain joins TRBV19 and TRBJ2-4; D is undetermined. The CDR3 runs 17 residues. The V end was cut by 4 bases, the J end by 0 bases, with 16 bases between. The germline CDR1 and CDR2 sequences are LNHDA and SQIVND (reference sequence). This chain's CDR3 is CASSRPSSELAKNIQYF. Here the CDR3 DNA reads TGTGCCAGTAGTAGGCCCTCTTCGGAACTAGCCAAAAACATTCAGTACTTC.

This chain connects TRBV13 to TRBJ1-1; maybe TRBD1 (6 bases). CDR1 and CDR2 from the germline V gene are PRHDT and FYEKMQ (reference sequence). The CDR3 length is 16 residues. V lost 1 base, J lost 4 bases, and 16 bases lay in between. CDR3 residues: CASSLAGGAGGTEAFF. The DNA for the CDR3 is TGTGCCAGCAGCTTAGCGGGGGGCGCTGGGGGCACTGAAGCTTTCTTT.

The J gene is TRBJ1-6, the V gene TRBV6-5; weak D call: TRBD1 (5 bases). The germline V and J ends were trimmed by 4 bases and 9 bases, with 16 bases remaining between them. This CDR3 spans 15 amino acids. CDR1 is MNHEY, CDR2 SVGAGI, per germline. CDR3 protein: CASSSRPPRVSPLHF. The CDR3 DNA follows: TGTGCCAGCAGTTCACGACCCCCCAGGGTTTCACCCCTCCACTTT.

The rearrangement joins TRBV19 to TRBJ1-5; maybe TRBD1 (5 bases). V gave up 2 bases and J gave up 2 bases, with 13 bases separating them. Germline lookup yields CDR1 LNHDA and CDR2 SQIVND (reference sequence). The CDR3 length is 16 residues. The DNA of the CDR3 is TGTGCCAGTAGTATAAGAGGAGGGGAGGGCAATCAGCCCCAGCATTTT. The encoded protein is CASSIRGGEGNQPQHF.

The CDR3 DNA is TGTGCCAGCTCACCGGACAGGACCACTGAAGCTTTCTTT. Translating it yields CASSPDRTTEAFF. The chain is built from TRBV18 and TRBJ1-1; 7 nucleotides line up with TRBD1. Germline CDR1 reads KGHSH; CDR2 reads LQKENI. CDR3 length: 13 amino acids. Trimming at V came to 3 bases and at J to 4 bases, leaving 2 bases not matched to a gene.